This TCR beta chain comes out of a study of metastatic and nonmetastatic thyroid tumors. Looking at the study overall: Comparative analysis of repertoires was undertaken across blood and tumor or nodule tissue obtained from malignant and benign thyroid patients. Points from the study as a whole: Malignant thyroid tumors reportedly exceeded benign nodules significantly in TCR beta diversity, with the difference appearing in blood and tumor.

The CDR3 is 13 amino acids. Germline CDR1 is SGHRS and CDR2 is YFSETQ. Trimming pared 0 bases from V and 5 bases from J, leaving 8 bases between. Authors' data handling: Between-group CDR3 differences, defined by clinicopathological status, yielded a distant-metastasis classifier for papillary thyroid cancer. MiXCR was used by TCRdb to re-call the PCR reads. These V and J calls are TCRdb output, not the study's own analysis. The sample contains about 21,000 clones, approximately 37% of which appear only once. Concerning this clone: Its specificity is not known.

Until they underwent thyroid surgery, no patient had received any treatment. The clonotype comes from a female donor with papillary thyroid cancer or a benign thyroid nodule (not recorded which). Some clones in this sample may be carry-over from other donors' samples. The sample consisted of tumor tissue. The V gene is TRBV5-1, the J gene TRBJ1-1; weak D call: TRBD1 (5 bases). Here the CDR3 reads CASSLERGTEAFF. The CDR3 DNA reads TGCGCCAGCAGCTTGGAACGGGGGACTGAAGCTTTCTTT.